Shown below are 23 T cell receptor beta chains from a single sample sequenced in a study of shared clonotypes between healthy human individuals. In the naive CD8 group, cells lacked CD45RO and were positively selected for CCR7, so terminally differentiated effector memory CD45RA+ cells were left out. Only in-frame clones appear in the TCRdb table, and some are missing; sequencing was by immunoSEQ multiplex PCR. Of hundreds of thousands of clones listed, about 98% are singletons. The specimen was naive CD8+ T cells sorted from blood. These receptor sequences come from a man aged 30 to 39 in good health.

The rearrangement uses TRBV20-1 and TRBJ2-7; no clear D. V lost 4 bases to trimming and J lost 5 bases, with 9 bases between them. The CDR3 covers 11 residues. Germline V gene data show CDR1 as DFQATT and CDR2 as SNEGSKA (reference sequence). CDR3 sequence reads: CSAIMSNEQYF. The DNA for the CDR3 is TGCAGTGCTATAATGTCCAACGAGCAGTACTTC.

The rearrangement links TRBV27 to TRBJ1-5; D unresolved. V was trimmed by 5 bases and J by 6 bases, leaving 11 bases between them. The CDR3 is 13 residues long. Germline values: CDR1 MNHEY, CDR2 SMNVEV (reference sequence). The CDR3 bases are TGTGCCAGCAGTGGATGGGCGGGTCAGCCCCAGCATTTT. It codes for CASSGWAGQPQHF.

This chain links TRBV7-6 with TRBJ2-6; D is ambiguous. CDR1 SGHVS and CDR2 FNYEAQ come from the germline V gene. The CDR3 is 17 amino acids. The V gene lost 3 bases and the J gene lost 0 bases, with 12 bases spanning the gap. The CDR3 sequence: CASSFEGRSSGANVLTF. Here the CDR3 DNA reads TGTGCCAGCAGCTTCGAAGGACGGAGCTCTGGGGCCAACGTCCTGACTTTC.

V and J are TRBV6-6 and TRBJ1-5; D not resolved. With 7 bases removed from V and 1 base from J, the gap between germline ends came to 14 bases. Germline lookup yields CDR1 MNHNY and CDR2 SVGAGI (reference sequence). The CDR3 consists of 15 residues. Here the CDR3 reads CASTKKAVSNQPQHF. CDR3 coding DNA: TGTGCCAGCACCAAAAAGGCAGTGAGCAATCAGCCCCAGCATTTT.

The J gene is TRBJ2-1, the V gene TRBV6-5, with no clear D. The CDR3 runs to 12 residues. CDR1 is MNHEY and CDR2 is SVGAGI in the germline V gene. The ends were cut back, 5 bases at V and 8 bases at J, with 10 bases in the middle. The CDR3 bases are TGTGCCAGCAGTACCGTGGGTTATGAGCAGTTCTTC. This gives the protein CASSTVGYEQFF.

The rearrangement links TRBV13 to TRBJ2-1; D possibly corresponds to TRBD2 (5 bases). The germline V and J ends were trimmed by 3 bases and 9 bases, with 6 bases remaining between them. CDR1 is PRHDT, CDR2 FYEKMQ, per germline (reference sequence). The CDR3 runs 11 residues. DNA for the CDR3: TGTGCCAGCAGCTTGGAGGCTGAGCAGTTCTTC. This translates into CASSLEAEQFF.

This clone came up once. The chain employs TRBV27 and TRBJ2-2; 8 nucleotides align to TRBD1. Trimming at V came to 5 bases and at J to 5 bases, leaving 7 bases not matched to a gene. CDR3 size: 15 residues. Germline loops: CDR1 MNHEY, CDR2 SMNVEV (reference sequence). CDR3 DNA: TGTGCCAGCAGTCTCAGGGACAGGCCAACCGGGGAGCTGTTTTTT. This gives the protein CASSLRDRPTGELFF.

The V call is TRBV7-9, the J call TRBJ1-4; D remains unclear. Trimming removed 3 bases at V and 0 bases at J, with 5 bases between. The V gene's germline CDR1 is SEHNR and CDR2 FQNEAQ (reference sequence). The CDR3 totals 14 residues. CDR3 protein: CASSFTTTNEKLFF. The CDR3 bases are TGTGCCAGCAGCTTCACTACAACTAATGAAAAACTGTTTTTT. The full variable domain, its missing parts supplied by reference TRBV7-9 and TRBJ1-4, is DTGVSQNPRHKITKRGQNVTFRCDPISEHNRLYWYRQTLGQGPEFLTYFQNEAQLEKSRLLSDRFSAERPKGSFSTLEIQRTEQGDSAMYLCASSFTTTNEKLFFGSGTQLSVL.

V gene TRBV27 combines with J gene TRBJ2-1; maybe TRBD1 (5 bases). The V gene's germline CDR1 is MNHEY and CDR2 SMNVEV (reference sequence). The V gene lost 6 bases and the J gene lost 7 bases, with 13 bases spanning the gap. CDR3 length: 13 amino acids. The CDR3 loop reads CASSRGAINEQFF. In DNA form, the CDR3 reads TGTGCCAGCAGCCGTGGGGCGATAAATGAGCAGTTCTTC.

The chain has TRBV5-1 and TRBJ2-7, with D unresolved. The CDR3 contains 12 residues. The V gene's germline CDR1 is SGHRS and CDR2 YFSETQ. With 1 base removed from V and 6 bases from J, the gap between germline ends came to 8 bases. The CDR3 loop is CASSLQVGEQYF. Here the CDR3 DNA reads TGCGCCAGCAGCTTGCAGGTAGGCGAGCAGTACTTC.

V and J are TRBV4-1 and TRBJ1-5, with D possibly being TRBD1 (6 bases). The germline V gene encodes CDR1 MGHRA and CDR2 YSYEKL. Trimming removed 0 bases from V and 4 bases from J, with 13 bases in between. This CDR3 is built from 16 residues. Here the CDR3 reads CASSQEGGGWNQPQHF. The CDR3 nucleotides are TGCGCCAGCAGCCAAGAAGGGGGAGGGTGGAATCAGCCCCAGCATTTT.

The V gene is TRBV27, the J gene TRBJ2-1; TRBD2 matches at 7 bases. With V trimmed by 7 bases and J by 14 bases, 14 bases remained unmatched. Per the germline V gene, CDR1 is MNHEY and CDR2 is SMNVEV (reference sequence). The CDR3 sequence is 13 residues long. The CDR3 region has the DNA TGTGCCAGCACCTCTTGGGGGGGAGGGCTTGAGTTCTTC. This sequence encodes CASTSWGGGLEFF.

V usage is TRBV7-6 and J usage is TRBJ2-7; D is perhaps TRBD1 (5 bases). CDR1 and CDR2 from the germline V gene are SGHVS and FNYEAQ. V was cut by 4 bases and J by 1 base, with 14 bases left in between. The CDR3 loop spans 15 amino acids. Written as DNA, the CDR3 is TGTGCCAGCAGCTCCACCGACAGTGGGTCCTACGAGCAGTACTTC. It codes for CASSSTDSGSYEQYF.

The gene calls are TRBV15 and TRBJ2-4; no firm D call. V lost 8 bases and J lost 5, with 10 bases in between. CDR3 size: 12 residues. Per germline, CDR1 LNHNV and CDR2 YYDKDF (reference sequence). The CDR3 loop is CATADWENIQYF. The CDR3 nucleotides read TGTGCCACCGCTGACTGGGAAAACATTCAGTACTTC.

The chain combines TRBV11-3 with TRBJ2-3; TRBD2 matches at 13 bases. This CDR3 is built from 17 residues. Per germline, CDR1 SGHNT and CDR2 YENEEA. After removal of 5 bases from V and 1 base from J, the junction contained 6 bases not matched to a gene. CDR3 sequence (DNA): TGTGCCAGCAGCCCTCGGACTAGCGGGAGTGGCACAGATACGCAGTATTTT. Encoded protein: CASSPRTSGSGTDTQYF.

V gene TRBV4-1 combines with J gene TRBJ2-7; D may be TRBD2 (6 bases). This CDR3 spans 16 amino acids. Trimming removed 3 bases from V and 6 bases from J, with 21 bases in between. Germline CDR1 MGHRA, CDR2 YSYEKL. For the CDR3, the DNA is TGCGCCAGCAGCCATCCCCTAGGGCAGGTGGGGGGCGAGCAGTACTTC. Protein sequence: CASSHPLGQVGGEQYF.

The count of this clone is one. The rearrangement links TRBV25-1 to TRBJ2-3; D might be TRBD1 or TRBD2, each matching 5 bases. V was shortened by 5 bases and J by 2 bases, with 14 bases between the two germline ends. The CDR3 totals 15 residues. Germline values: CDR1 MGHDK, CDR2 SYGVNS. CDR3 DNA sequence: TGTGCCAGCAGTCTTCCCGGGGCCAACACAGATACGCAGTATTTT. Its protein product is CASSLPGANTDTQYF.

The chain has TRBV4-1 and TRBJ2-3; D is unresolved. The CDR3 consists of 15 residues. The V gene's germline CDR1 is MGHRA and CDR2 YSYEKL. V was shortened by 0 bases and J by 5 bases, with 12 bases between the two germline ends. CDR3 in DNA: TGCGCCAGCAGCCAAGAACCGGCGGCTTTAGATACGCAGTATTTT. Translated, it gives CASSQEPAALDTQYF.

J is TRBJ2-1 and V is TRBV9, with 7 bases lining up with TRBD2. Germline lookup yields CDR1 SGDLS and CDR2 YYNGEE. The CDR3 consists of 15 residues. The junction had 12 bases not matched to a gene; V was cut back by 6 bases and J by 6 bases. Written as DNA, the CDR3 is TGTGCCAGCACTGACGGCGGGAGTGGAGGCAATGAGCAGTTCTTC. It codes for CASTDGGSGGNEQFF. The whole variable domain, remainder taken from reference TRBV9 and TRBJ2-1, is DSGVTQTPKHLITATGQRVTLRCSPRSGDLSVYWYQQSLDQGLQFLIQYYNGEERAKGNILERFSAQQFPDLHSELNLSSLELGDSALYFCASTDGGSGGNEQFFGPGTRLTVL.

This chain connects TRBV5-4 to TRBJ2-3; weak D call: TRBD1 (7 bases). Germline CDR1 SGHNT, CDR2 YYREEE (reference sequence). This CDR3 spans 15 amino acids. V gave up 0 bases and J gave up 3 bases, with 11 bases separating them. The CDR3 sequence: CASSLEQGRTDTQYF. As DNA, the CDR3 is TGTGCCAGCAGCTTGGAACAGGGGAGGACAGATACGCAGTATTTT.

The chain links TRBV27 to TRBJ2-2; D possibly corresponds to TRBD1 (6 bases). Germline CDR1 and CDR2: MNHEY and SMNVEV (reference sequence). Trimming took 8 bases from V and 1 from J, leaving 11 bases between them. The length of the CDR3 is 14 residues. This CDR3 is CASGTGMNTGELFF. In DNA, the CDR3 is TGTGCCAGCGGAACAGGGATGAACACCGGGGAGCTGTTTTTT.

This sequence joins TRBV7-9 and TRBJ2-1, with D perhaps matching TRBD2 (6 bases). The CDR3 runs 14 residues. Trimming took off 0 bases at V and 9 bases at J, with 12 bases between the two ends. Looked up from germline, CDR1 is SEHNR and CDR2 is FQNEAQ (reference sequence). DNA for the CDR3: TGTGCCAGCAGCTTAGCATTCGGGACTGGTGAGCAGTTCTTC. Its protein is CASSLAFGTGEQFF.

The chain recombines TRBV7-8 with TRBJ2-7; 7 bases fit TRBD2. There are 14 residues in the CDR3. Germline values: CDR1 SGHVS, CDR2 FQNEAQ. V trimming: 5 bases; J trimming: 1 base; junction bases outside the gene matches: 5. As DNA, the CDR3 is TGTGCCAGCAGCCCGGGGGGACTGTCCTACGAGCAGTACTTC. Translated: CASSPGGLSYEQYF.